The present T cell receptor (beta chain) was sequenced within a study of cytomegalovirus exposure and HLA in healthy donors. Background on the study: The 90 to 150 validation repertoires matched the roughly 670 first-cohort repertoires in platform, a later analysis reported. Study-level results: Cytomegalovirus status, reportedly, was diagnosed with high specificity and sensitivity by the classifier. The study labeled about 160 TCR beta chains cytomegalovirus-associated.

TCRdb's table, derived via immunoSEQ multiplex PCR, lists solely in-frame clones and lacks some. In the table there are about 170,000 clones, about 95% of which are singletons. For this clone: The target antigen is unknown.

Between the trimmed V and J ends, which lost 2 bases and 3 bases, there was a span of 11 bases. The CDR3 has 14 amino acids. The germline V gene encodes CDR1 SEHNR and CDR2 FQNEAQ (reference sequence). The sequence was obtained from a woman aged 18 to 35 in good health and CMV-seronegative. Sequences were obtained from PBMCs. V usage is TRBV7-9 and J usage is TRBJ2-7; D gene unclear. The CDR3 loop reads CASSLTAHSYEQYF. The CDR3 coding sequence is TGTGCCAGCAGCTTAACCGCACACAGCTACGAGCAGTACTTC.